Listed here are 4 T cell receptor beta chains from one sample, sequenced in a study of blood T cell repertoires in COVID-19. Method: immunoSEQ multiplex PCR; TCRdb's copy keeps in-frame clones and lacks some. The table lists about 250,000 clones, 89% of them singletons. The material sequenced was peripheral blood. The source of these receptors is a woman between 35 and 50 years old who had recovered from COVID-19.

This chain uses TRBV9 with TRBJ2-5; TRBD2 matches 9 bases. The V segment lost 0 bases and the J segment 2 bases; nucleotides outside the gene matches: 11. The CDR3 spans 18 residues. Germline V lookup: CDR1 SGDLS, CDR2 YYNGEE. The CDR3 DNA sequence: TGTGCCAGCAGCGTAGAGACTAGCGGCACCGCAGGTCAAGAGACCCAGTACTTC. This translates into CASSVETSGTAGQETQYF.

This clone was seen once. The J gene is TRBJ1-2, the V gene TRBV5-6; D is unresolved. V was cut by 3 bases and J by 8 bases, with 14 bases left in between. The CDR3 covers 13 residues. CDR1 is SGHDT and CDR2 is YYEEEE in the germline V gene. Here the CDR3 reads CASSSVGREGYTF. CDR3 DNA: TGTGCCAGCAGCTCGGTTGGGCGAGAAGGCTACACCTTC.

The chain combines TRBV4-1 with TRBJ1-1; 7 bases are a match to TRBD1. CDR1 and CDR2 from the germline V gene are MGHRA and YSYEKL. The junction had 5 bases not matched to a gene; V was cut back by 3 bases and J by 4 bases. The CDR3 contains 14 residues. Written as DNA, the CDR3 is TGCGCCAGCAGCCAGCCACAGGGGCTCACTGAAGCTTTCTTT. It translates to CASSQPQGLTEAFF.

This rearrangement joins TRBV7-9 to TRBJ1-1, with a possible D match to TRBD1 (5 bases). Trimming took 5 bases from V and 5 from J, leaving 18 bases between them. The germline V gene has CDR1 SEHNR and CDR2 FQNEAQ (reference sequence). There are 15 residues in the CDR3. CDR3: CASSITQVKGTEAFF. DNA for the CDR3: TGTGCCAGCAGCATAACACAGGTGAAGGGGACTGAAGCTTTCTTT.